The subject of this entry is one TCR beta chain. The antigen is undetermined. Each CDR3 protein is one row after TCRdb ran MiXCR on the reads. Among roughly 920,000 distinct CDR3 sequences listed, around 30% were seen once. Germline-derived CDR1 and CDR2 are MGHRA and YSYEKL. This CDR3 region has 16 residues. V was shortened by 0 bases and J by 1 base, with 10 bases between the two germline ends. This sample was taken from a study of T cell repertoires in cytomegalovirus infection. This rearrangement joins TRBV4-1 to TRBJ1-5, with D uncertain. The receptor was isolated from a human donor in good health (CMV status not recorded). Some clones in this sample may be carry-over from other donors' samples. The material was cultured CD8+ T cells from PBMCs, obtained from culture after CMV antigen stimulation. In DNA form, the CDR3 reads TGCGCCAGCAGCCAAGAAGAGGAATTAAGCAATCAGCCCCAGCATTTT. It codes for CASSQEEELSNQPQHF.